The present T cell receptor (beta chain) was sequenced within a study of blood T cell repertoires in COVID-19. Overall study context: Acute and convalescent COVID-19 specimens originated in the United States, Italy and Spain. PBMCs, B-cell-depleted T cells, or T cells provided the cDNA or gDNA that made up the material.

Original handling: Estimates of nucleated cell counts were drawn from the amplification of reference gene primers. The method was immunoSEQ multiplex PCR; TCRdb's version includes in-frame clones alone and lacks a portion of them. V and J calls and clone size follow that table, whereas D and trimming were derived from the DNA. The sample has 200,000 to 250,000 clones, approximately 87% seen once. V dropped 6 bases and J dropped 6; count of bases not matched to a gene: 11. Germline-derived CDR1 and CDR2 are MDHEN and SYDVKM. The CDR3 extends over 15 amino acids. The sequencing sample was made of peripheral blood. The source of this sequence is a man in his 60s with acute or convalescent COVID-19. This chain joins TRBV28 and TRBJ2-1; 7 nucleotides match TRBD1. The CDR3: CASSRRVEGANEQFF. For the CDR3, the DNA is TGTGCCAGCAGCCGCAGGGTCGAGGGGGCCAATGAGCAGTTCTTC.